Listed below are T cell receptor beta chains from one sample, sequenced in a study of T-cell reconstitution after alpha-beta-depleted transplantation in children. MiXCR, run by TCRdb on the PCR reads, gives a single entry per CDR3 protein. Altogether fewer than 700,000 distinct CDR3 sequences are present, around 13% being singletons, with the ten largest covering over 2%. The sequences come from PBMCs, mostly from graft donor cells, collected 360 days after TCRalphabeta/CD19-depleted stem cell transplant. Every receptor here comes from a male patient aged 10-17 years who had a stem cell transplant for acute myeloid leukemia, so the T cells may come from the graft donor. Each CDR3 is given with its conserved first and last residue. The D gene is left open where the match is weak. Part of the rows lack a size; the others show once, few, many or a class for expanded clones.

J gene: TRBJ2-7
D gene: -
clone size: few
V gene: TRBV20-1
CDR3 length: 12
CDR3 DNA: TGCAGTGCCTTAGCTCCTTCCTACGAGCAGTACTTC
CDR3 protein: CSALAPSYEQYF

J gene: TRBJ2-3
D gene: -
clone size: many
V gene: TRBV20-1
CDR3 length: 13
CDR3 DNA: TGCAGTGCTAGCGGCAGCTACACAGATACGCAGTATTTT
CDR3 protein: CSASGSYTDTQYF

J gene: TRBJ1-4
D gene: -
clone size: -
V gene: TRBV7-9
CDR3 length: 16
CDR3 DNA: TGTGCCAGCAGCTTAAGGCCCCAGGGACCGAATGAAAAACTGTTTTTT
CDR3 protein: CASSLRPQGPNEKLFF

J gene: TRBJ2-7
D gene: TRBD1
clone size: -
V gene: TRBV30
CDR3 length: 14
CDR3 DNA: TGTGCCTGGGGACTCGGGACAGGGTGGCACGAGCAGTACTTC
CDR3 protein: CAWGLGTGWHEQYF

J gene: TRBJ2-5
D gene: -
clone size: few
V gene: TRBV7-2
CDR3 length: 14
CDR3 DNA: TGTGCCAGCAGCGACGGGTCCCCCGGGGAGACCCAGTACTTC
CDR3 protein: CASSDGSPGETQYF

J gene: TRBJ2-2
D gene: -
clone size: -
V gene: TRBV4-2
CDR3 length: 14
CDR3 DNA: TGTGCCAGCAGCCAAGATGGGGGTTTCGGGGAGCTGTTTTTT
CDR3 protein: CASSQDGGFGELFF

J gene: TRBJ2-1
D gene: TRBD2
clone size: many
V gene: TRBV24-1
CDR3 length: 16
CDR3 DNA: TGTGCCACCAGTGCTCATAGCGGGAGGGCCGTGAATGAGCAGTTCTTC
CDR3 protein: CATSAHSGRAVNEQFF

J gene: TRBJ2-1
D gene: -
clone size: -
V gene: TRBV20-1
CDR3 length: 14
CDR3 DNA: TGCAGTGCTGAGCGGGCGGGCTCCTACAATGAGCAGTTCTTC
CDR3 protein: CSAERAGSYNEQFF

J gene: TRBJ2-5
D gene: -
clone size: -
V gene: TRBV20-1
CDR3 length: 12
CDR3 DNA: TGCAGTGCTAGACCCCCGGGTGAGACCCAGTACTTC
CDR3 protein: CSARPPGETQYF

J gene: TRBJ2-1
D gene: -
clone size: -
V gene: TRBV4-3
CDR3 length: 17
CDR3 DNA: TGCGCCAGCAGCCAAGATCCACGGACTCTCTCCTACAATGAGCAGTTCTTC
CDR3 protein: CASSQDPRTLSYNEQFF

J gene: TRBJ2-7
D gene: TRBD1
clone size: -
V gene: TRBV3-1
CDR3 length: 17
CDR3 DNA: TGTGCCAGCAGCCAACAACAGGGGTTGACGTTCTCCTACGAGCAGTACTTC
CDR3 protein: CASSQQQGLTFSYEQYF

J gene: TRBJ2-5
D gene: -
clone size: -
V gene: TRBV9
CDR3 length: 14
CDR3 DNA: TGTGCCAGCAGCGTAGATGGACTCCAAGAGACCCAGTACTTC
CDR3 protein: CASSVDGLQETQYF

J gene: TRBJ2-1
D gene: -
clone size: many
V gene: TRBV20-1
CDR3 length: 11
CDR3 DNA: TGCAGTGCTAGGGGGGTCTTTGAGCAGTTCTTC
CDR3 protein: CSARGVFEQFF

J gene: TRBJ2-7
D gene: TRBD2
clone size: -
V gene: TRBV28
CDR3 length: 14
CDR3 DNA: TGTGCCAGCAGTACTCCGACTAGCCCCTACGAGCAGTACTTC
CDR3 protein: CASSTPTSPYEQYF

J gene: TRBJ2-2
D gene: -
clone size: few
V gene: TRBV5-1
CDR3 length: 16
CDR3 DNA: TGCGCCAGCAGCTTGGATTTGGGAGCGATGGGCGGGGAGCTGTTTTTT
CDR3 protein: CASSLDLGAMGGELFF

J gene: TRBJ2-5
D gene: TRBD2
clone size: many
V gene: TRBV7-2
CDR3 length: 16
CDR3 DNA: TGTGCCAGCAGCACCCGGAGACTAGCGGGTGAAGAGACCCAGTACTTC
CDR3 protein: CASSTRRLAGEETQYF

J gene: TRBJ2-2
D gene: TRBD1
clone size: -
V gene: TRBV4-3
CDR3 length: 16
CDR3 DNA: TGCGCCAGCAGCCAGTTATCGGACAGGGAAACCGGGGAGCTGTTTTTT
CDR3 protein: CASSQLSDRETGELFF

J gene: TRBJ2-7
D gene: -
clone size: many
V gene: TRBV20-1
CDR3 length: 12
CDR3 DNA: TGCAGTTACCGGAGGGCCAGTTGGTTTCAGTACTTC
CDR3 protein: CSYRRASWFQYF

J gene: TRBJ2-6
D gene: -
clone size: -
V gene: TRBV12-3/TRBV12-4
CDR3 length: 17
CDR3 DNA: TGTGCCAGCACCCGGGGAGGTCCTTCCTCTGGGGCCAACGTCCTGACTTTC
CDR3 protein: CASTRGGPSSGANVLTF

J gene: TRBJ1-1
D gene: TRBD1
clone size: few
V gene: TRBV29-1
CDR3 length: 13
CDR3 DNA: TGCAGCGTCCCCGGGACAGGGAGTACTGAAGCTTTCTTT
CDR3 protein: CSVPGTGSTEAFF

J gene: TRBJ2-1
D gene: TRBD1
clone size: few
V gene: TRBV11-2
CDR3 length: 16
CDR3 DNA: TGTGCCAGCAGCCCCTGGACAGGGACGACCTACAATGAGCAGTTCTTC
CDR3 protein: CASSPWTGTTYNEQFF

J gene: TRBJ2-1
D gene: -
clone size: -
V gene: TRBV7-8
CDR3 length: 12
CDR3 DNA: TGTGCCAGCAGCCCCCACGGACAGATGCAGTTCTTC
CDR3 protein: CASSPHGQMQFF

J gene: TRBJ1-2
D gene: -
clone size: -
V gene: TRBV18
CDR3 length: 15
CDR3 DNA: TGTGCCAGCTCACCAAACTTCCGAGCTAACTATGGCTACACCTTC
CDR3 protein: CASSPNFRANYGYTF

J gene: TRBJ2-5
D gene: -
clone size: few
V gene: TRBV15
CDR3 length: 18
CDR3 DNA: TGTGCCACCAGCAGCATCATTCGTGGAGCGACAGGTAGAGAGACCCAGTACTTC
CDR3 protein: CATSSIIRGATGRETQYF

J gene: TRBJ2-3
D gene: TRBD2
clone size: -
V gene: TRBV20-1
CDR3 length: 17
CDR3 DNA: TGCAGTGCTCCTCCGGGACTAGCGGGAGGTCGCACAGATACGCAGTATTTT
CDR3 protein: CSAPPGLAGGRTDTQYF

J gene: TRBJ2-3
D gene: -
clone size: many
V gene: TRBV9
CDR3 length: 16
CDR3 DNA: TGTGCCAGCAGCGTAGCTAGGTCCTATCTCGGAGATACGCAGTATTTT
CDR3 protein: CASSVARSYLGDTQYF

J gene: TRBJ2-7
D gene: -
clone size: few
V gene: TRBV28
CDR3 length: 17
CDR3 DNA: TGTGCCAGCAGTTTATTTATCCGCCCCCGTGAGGGCGACGAGCAGTACTTC
CDR3 protein: CASSLFIRPREGDEQYF

J gene: TRBJ2-7
D gene: -
clone size: -
V gene: TRBV25-1
CDR3 length: 13
CDR3 DNA: TGTGCCAGCAGTGATTTCCGCACCTACGAGCAGTACTTC
CDR3 protein: CASSDFRTYEQYF

J gene: TRBJ2-6
D gene: -
clone size: once
V gene: TRBV30
CDR3 length: 12
CDR3 DNA: TGTGCCTGGACAGCTGGGGCCAACGTCCTGACTTTC
CDR3 protein: CAWTAGANVLTF

J gene: TRBJ2-3
D gene: TRBD2
clone size: -
V gene: TRBV7-3
CDR3 length: 15
CDR3 DNA: TGTGCCAGCAGCCCCCAGGGAGGGGGCACAGATACGCAGTATTTT
CDR3 protein: CASSPQGGGTDTQYF

J gene: TRBJ2-7
D gene: TRBD2
clone size: many
V gene: TRBV12-3/TRBV12-4
CDR3 length: 14
CDR3 DNA: TGTGCCAGCAGCTTCGGACTAGCGGGCTACGAGCAGTACTTC
CDR3 protein: CASSFGLAGYEQYF

J gene: TRBJ1-2
D gene: TRBD1
clone size: -
V gene: TRBV29-1
CDR3 length: 14
CDR3 DNA: TGCAGCGTAGGAACCCGACAGGGTAGCTATGGCTACACCTTC
CDR3 protein: CSVGTRQGSYGYTF

J gene: TRBJ2-2
D gene: -
clone size: -
V gene: TRBV7-6
CDR3 length: 15
CDR3 DNA: TGTGCCAGCAGCACCTGGGTGATCGGTGACGGGGAGCTGTTTTTT
CDR3 protein: CASSTWVIGDGELFF

J gene: TRBJ2-5
D gene: -
clone size: many
V gene: TRBV20-1
CDR3 length: 12
CDR3 DNA: TGCAGTGCCACTTGGAGGGAAGAGACCCAGTACTTC
CDR3 protein: CSATWREETQYF

J gene: TRBJ2-1
D gene: -
clone size: few
V gene: TRBV11-2
CDR3 length: 17
CDR3 DNA: TGTGCCAGCAGCTTAGAGATCCCTAGCGATATCTACAATGAGCAGTTCTTC
CDR3 protein: CASSLEIPSDIYNEQFF

J gene: TRBJ2-7
D gene: TRBD2
clone size: few
V gene: TRBV4-3
CDR3 length: 16
CDR3 DNA: TGCGCCAGCAGCCAAAGGGACGGGAGGATCTCCTACGAGCAGTACTTC
CDR3 protein: CASSQRDGRISYEQYF

J gene: TRBJ1-1
D gene: -
clone size: -
V gene: TRBV29-1
CDR3 length: 13
CDR3 DNA: TGCAGCGTCCGGAGGCGGAAAGACACTGAAGCTTTCTTT
CDR3 protein: CSVRRRKDTEAFF

J gene: TRBJ2-6
D gene: -
clone size: -
V gene: TRBV15
CDR3 length: 18
CDR3 DNA: TGTGCCACCAGCAGTTTTCTTCCGGGACCGTCTGGGGCCAACGTCCTGACTTTC
CDR3 protein: CATSSFLPGPSGANVLTF

J gene: TRBJ2-7
D gene: -
clone size: few
V gene: TRBV7-3
CDR3 length: 14
CDR3 DNA: TGTGCCAGCAGCTTAACAGGGGGGAACTACGAGCAGTACTTC
CDR3 protein: CASSLTGGNYEQYF

J gene: TRBJ2-5
D gene: -
clone size: many
V gene: TRBV2
CDR3 length: 13
CDR3 DNA: TGTGCCAGCATGGCCGGAGGGAAAGAGACCCAGTACTTC
CDR3 protein: CASMAGGKETQYF

J gene: TRBJ2-3
D gene: -
clone size: few
V gene: TRBV6-1
CDR3 length: 13
CDR3 DNA: TGTGCCAGCAGGTGGATTTCCACAGATACGCAGTATTTT
CDR3 protein: CASRWISTDTQYF

J gene: TRBJ1-2
D gene: -
clone size: few
V gene: TRBV4-2
CDR3 length: 15
CDR3 DNA: TGTGCCAGCAGCCAAGATGGAGCGGAACATGGGGGCTACACCTTC
CDR3 protein: CASSQDGAEHGGYTF

J gene: TRBJ2-1
D gene: -
clone size: few
V gene: TRBV6-2/TRBV6-3
CDR3 length: 17
CDR3 DNA: TGTGCCAGCAGTTACTCGCGAATCTCTTACTCCTACAATGAGCAGTTCTTC
CDR3 protein: CASSYSRISYSYNEQFF

J gene: TRBJ2-7
D gene: -
clone size: many
V gene: TRBV21-1
CDR3 length: 9
CDR3 DNA: TGTGCCAGCAGCACACAGGGGGTCTTC
CDR3 protein: CASSTQGVF

J gene: TRBJ2-3
D gene: -
clone size: few
V gene: TRBV6-2/TRBV6-3
CDR3 length: 14
CDR3 DNA: TGTGCCAGCAGTTACTCGTGGCGACCAGATACGCAGTATTTT
CDR3 protein: CASSYSWRPDTQYF

J gene: TRBJ1-6
D gene: TRBD1
clone size: few
V gene: TRBV28
CDR3 length: 14
CDR3 DNA: TGTGCCAGCAGGAACCGACAGGGAGGGTCACCCCTCCACTTT
CDR3 protein: CASRNRQGGSPLHF

J gene: TRBJ2-1
D gene: -
clone size: -
V gene: TRBV12-3/TRBV12-4
CDR3 length: 17
CDR3 DNA: TGTGCCAGCAGTCCCCTTTGGGGCAAAAAAGCCTACAATGAGCAGTTCTTC
CDR3 protein: CASSPLWGKKAYNEQFF

J gene: TRBJ2-1
D gene: TRBD2
clone size: few
V gene: TRBV6-2/TRBV6-3
CDR3 length: 12
CDR3 DNA: TGTGCCAGCAGTTCGGGACTAGCCGAGCGGTTCTTC
CDR3 protein: CASSSGLAERFF

J gene: TRBJ2-1
D gene: -
clone size: -
V gene: TRBV6-2/TRBV6-3
CDR3 length: 12
CDR3 DNA: TGTGCCAGCGGGCGCGTAGTTACTGAGCAGTTCTTC
CDR3 protein: CASGRVVTEQFF

J gene: TRBJ2-7
D gene: TRBD2
clone size: few
V gene: TRBV20-1
CDR3 length: 15
CDR3 DNA: TGCAGTGCTTATCTTGGGCGGGAGGTCCCCTACGAGCAGTACTTC
CDR3 protein: CSAYLGREVPYEQYF

J gene: TRBJ2-6
D gene: TRBD1
clone size: -
V gene: TRBV12-3/TRBV12-4
CDR3 length: 16
CDR3 DNA: TGTGCCAGCAGTTTACGCCAGGGGGCTGGGGCCAACGTCCTGACTTTC
CDR3 protein: CASSLRQGAGANVLTF

J gene: TRBJ2-2
D gene: TRBD2
clone size: -
V gene: TRBV27
CDR3 length: 17
CDR3 DNA: TGTGCCAGCGGAACCCTTAAGCGGGAGGGTTACACCGGGGAGCTGTTTTTT
CDR3 protein: CASGTLKREGYTGELFF

J gene: TRBJ2-1
D gene: -
clone size: few
V gene: TRBV25-1
CDR3 length: 12
CDR3 DNA: TGTGCCAGCAGTGAATGGGTCGGTCCCCGGATCTTC
CDR3 protein: CASSEWVGPRIF

J gene: TRBJ1-2
D gene: -
clone size: -
V gene: TRBV7-2
CDR3 length: 12
CDR3 DNA: TGTGCCAGCAGGGAAATTGGTATCCGCTACACCTTC
CDR3 protein: CASREIGIRYTF